The entry below describes one T cell receptor (beta chain). After removal of 8 bases from V and 5 bases from J, the junction contained 7 bases not matched to a gene. The CDR3 extends over 14 amino acids. The germline V gene encodes CDR1 SGHRS and CDR2 YFSETQ. This sample stems from a study of blood T cell repertoires in COVID-19. Study at large: Acute and convalescent COVID-19 samples came from the United States, Italy and Spain.

In the authors' methods: Estimation of nucleated cell counts was performed using reference gene primer amplification. The protocol was immunoSEQ multiplex PCR, while the TCRdb copy is restricted to in-frame clones and leaves out a portion. The V and J calls and clone size are taken from that table; D and trimming were inferred from the DNA. The data hold approximately 60,000 clones, with around 76% observed a single time. The sequence was obtained from a woman in her fifties or sixties with acute or convalescent COVID-19. The V call is TRBV5-1, the J call TRBJ2-2, with 9 bases fitting TRBD1. The sample was peripheral blood. CDR3 bases: TGCGCCAGTTACCGGGACAGGGAAACCGGGGAGCTGTTTTTT. Translating it yields CASYRDRETGELFF.